The 22 T cell receptor beta chains below come from one sample, sequenced in a study of CD4 T cells in relation to SARS-CoV-2 and coronaviruses. Assay used: immunoSEQ multiplex PCR; TCRdb lists only in-frame clones, some missing. The sample gives about 59,000 clones, more than 80% of which show up once; roughly 1.4% is in the top ten. Before the COVID-19 pandemic, during about 2011-2019, CD4+ T cells were taken from unexposed donors. The sample was memory CD4+ T cells from PBMCs. The origin of the receptors is a human donor in good health.

The V and J genes are TRBV10-2 and TRBJ2-1, with D possibly TRBD2 on 6 matching bases. Germline V gene data show CDR1 as WSHSY and CDR2 as SAAADI. Trimming cost V 2 bases and J 7 bases, with 6 bases left between them. This CDR3 region has 12 residues. The CDR3 loop is CASSEGGNEQFF. In DNA, the CDR3 is TGCGCCAGCAGTGAGGGGGGGAATGAGCAGTTCTTC.

V gene TRBV5-4 combines with J gene TRBJ1-4; D not certain. CDR3 length: 14 amino acids. V was shortened by 2 bases and J by 5 bases, with 10 bases between the two germline ends. Per the germline V gene, CDR1 is SGHNT and CDR2 is YYREEE (reference sequence). CDR3 amino acids: CASSFGQENEKLFF. Here the CDR3 DNA reads TGTGCCAGCAGCTTCGGGCAGGAAAATGAAAAACTGTTTTTT.

The table lists this clone with a few counts. The chain uses TRBV10-1 and TRBJ2-7; D gene uncertain. The CDR3 covers 12 residues. Germline CDR1 reads WNHNN; CDR2 reads SYGVQD (reference sequence). Trimming stripped 5 bases from V and 0 bases from J, with 5 bases between. Written as DNA, the CDR3 is TGCGCCAGCAGTCAAACCTCCTACGAGCAGTACTTC. Its protein is CASSQTSYEQYF.

The chain couples TRBV2 to TRBJ2-3; 8 positions agree with TRBD2. J was trimmed by 3 bases and V by 7 bases; bases with no gene match: 15. Germline values: CDR1 SNHLY, CDR2 FYNNEI. The CDR3 is 17 amino acids. CDR3 in DNA: TGTGCCAGCACGAGTAGCGGGACCCCCCGGATGACAGATACGCAGTATTTT. Its protein product is CASTSSGTPRMTDTQYF.

This clone was counted only a few times. V and J are TRBV6-2 or TRBV6-3 and TRBJ2-7, with D perhaps being TRBD1 or TRBD2 (7 bases each). Per germline, CDR1 MNHEY and CDR2 SVGEGT. V shed 2 bases and J shed 3 bases, with 20 bases lying between them. The CDR3 contains 17 residues. This CDR3 is CASSYPGRGQGGYEQYF. Here the CDR3 DNA reads TGTGCCAGCAGTTACCCGGGGAGGGGGCAGGGAGGCTACGAGCAGTACTTC.

The CDR3 loop reads CASSPTENRAGAFF. CDR3 nucleotide sequence: TGTGCCAGCAGCCCCACAGAGAACAGGGCCGGAGCTTTCTTT. V is TRBV3-1 (or the pseudogene TRBV3-2) and J is TRBJ1-1; tentatively, D is TRBD1 (6 bases). V dropped 4 bases and J dropped 10 bases, with 19 bases sitting between them. The CDR3 runs to 14 residues. Germline CDR1 and CDR2: LGHDT and YNNKEL (reference sequence).

The J gene is TRBJ2-7, the V gene TRBV6-6; unclear D gene. This CDR3 is 14 amino acids long. Germline V CDR1 and CDR2: MNHNY, SVGAGI (reference sequence). V was trimmed by 0 bases and J by 0 bases, leaving 6 bases between them. The CDR3 DNA reads as TGTGCCAGCAGTTACTCGGAAAGCTCCTACGAGCAGTACTTC. It is translated as CASSYSESSYEQYF.

The CDR3 DNA follows: TGTGCCTGGACTATGAGTTCACCCCTCCACTTT. This sequence encodes CAWTMSSPLHF. The chain combines TRBV30 with TRBJ1-6; D call uncertain. This CDR3 is 11 amino acids long. Trimming took 4 bases from V and 9 from J, leaving 7 bases between them. Germline V lookup: CDR1 GTSNPN, CDR2 SVGIG (reference sequence). Using reference TRBV30 and TRBJ1-6 for the parts outside the CDR3, the full variable domain is SQTIHQWPATLVQPVGSPLSLECTVEGTSNPNLYWYRQAAGRGLQLLFYSVGIGQISSEVPQNLSASRPQDRQFILSSKKLLLSDSGFYLCAWTMSSPLHFGNGTRLTVT.

The chain recombines TRBV28 with TRBJ2-5; 7 bases align to TRBD2. CDR3 size: 13 residues. Trimming removed 6 bases from V and 6 bases from J; junction bases left unmatched: 7. Looked up from germline, CDR1 is MDHEN and CDR2 is SYDVKM. CDR3 residues: CASRMGGMQTQYF. The CDR3 bases are TGTGCCAGCAGAATGGGGGGGATGCAGACCCAGTACTTC.

The chain is built from TRBV25-1 and TRBJ2-7, with 10 bases fitting TRBD2. J gave up 4 bases and V 4 bases, and 7 bases lay outside the gene matches. The CDR3 runs 15 residues. Germline values: CDR1 MGHDK, CDR2 SYGVNS. CDR3 in amino acids: CASSVAGTSVYEQYF. DNA for the CDR3: TGTGCCAGCAGTGTAGCCGGGACTAGCGTTTACGAGCAGTACTTC.

The rearrangement joins TRBV11-1 to TRBJ2-2, with D perhaps given as TRBD1 or TRBD2 (6 bases each). CDR1 and CDR2 from the germline V gene are SGHAT and FQDESV (reference sequence). V was trimmed by 5 bases and J by 6 bases, leaving 16 bases between them. The CDR3 is 15 residues long. The CDR3 nucleotides read TGTGCCAGCAGCCAGGACCCGAGGGGGGCCGGGGAGCTGTTTTTT. It yields the protein CASSQDPRGAGELFF.

The V call is TRBV3-1 (or the pseudogene TRBV3-2), the J call TRBJ1-6, with no clear D. Trimming stripped 4 bases from V and 6 bases from J, with 4 bases between. The length of the CDR3 is 12 residues. Germline CDR1 LGHDT, CDR2 YNNKEL (reference sequence). CDR3: CASSLPNSPLHF. The CDR3 region has the DNA TGTGCCAGCAGCCTCCCTAATTCACCCCTCCACTTT.

The chain uses TRBV18 and TRBJ1-5, with D perhaps matching TRBD1 (6 bases). Looked up from germline, CDR1 is KGHSH and CDR2 is LQKENI. The CDR3 is 17 amino acids. V lost 2 bases and J lost 0, with 14 bases in between. The CDR3 nucleotides are TGTGCCAGCTCACCAGGCAGGGGACCGTATAGCAATCAGCCCCAGCATTTT. Its protein is CASSPGRGPYSNQPQHF.

The chain couples TRBV18 to TRBJ2-7; the match to TRBD2 covers 11 bases. CDR1 KGHSH and CDR2 LQKENI come from the germline V gene. The J segment lost 3 bases and the V segment lost 2 bases, leaving 0 bases of the junction unmatched. This CDR3 has 14 residues. This CDR3 is CASSPTSGSYEQYF. Here the CDR3 DNA reads TGTGCCAGCTCACCAACTAGCGGGAGCTACGAGCAGTACTTC.

The CDR3 sequence: CASSVDVYRYDGYTF. The CDR3 DNA reads TGTGCCAGCAGCGTAGATGTCTACAGGTACGATGGCTACACCTTC. The J gene is TRBJ1-2, the V gene TRBV9; D might be TRBD1 (5 bases). Trimming took off 0 bases at V and 6 bases at J, with 15 bases between the two ends. The CDR3 has 15 amino acids. Germline V gene lookup returns CDR1 SGDLS and CDR2 YYNGEE.

The chain joins TRBV18 to TRBJ2-7; D is undetermined. The germline CDR1 and CDR2 sequences are KGHSH and LQKENI. The CDR3 extends over 15 amino acids. V shed 2 bases and J shed 3 bases, with 14 bases lying between them. The CDR3 DNA is TGTGCCAGCTCACCATTACAAAGGGTAGACTACGAGCAGTACTTC. It is translated as CASSPLQRVDYEQYF.

This chain joins TRBV7-9 and TRBJ2-3; D might be TRBD1 (5 bases). The CDR3 runs to 14 residues. Germline values: CDR1 SEHNR, CDR2 FQNEAQ (reference sequence). V shed 1 base and J shed 6 bases, with 11 bases lying between them. CDR3 in amino acids: CASSLDRGRDTQYF. CDR3 DNA: TGTGCCAGCAGCTTAGATAGGGGAAGGGATACGCAGTATTTT.

This clone was detected a few times. This chain connects TRBV28 to TRBJ1-5; D gene uncertain. CDR1 and CDR2 from the germline V gene are MDHEN and SYDVKM. Deletions cut 9 bases from V and 6 bases from J, with 12 bases between. The CDR3 has 12 residues. This chain's CDR3 is CASGGQVQPQHF. DNA for the CDR3: TGTGCCAGTGGAGGTCAGGTTCAGCCCCAGCATTTT.

This clone has more than one count but fewer than ten. CDR3 nucleotides: TGCAGTGCTAGATATAACAATGAGCAGTTCTTC. Encoded protein: CSARYNNEQFF. J is TRBJ2-1 and V is TRBV20-1; no definite D call. Germline-derived CDR1 and CDR2 are DFQATT and SNEGSKA (reference sequence). V shed 2 bases and J shed 5 bases, with 4 bases lying between them. This CDR3 region has 11 residues.

J is TRBJ2-2 and V is TRBV4-2; the match to TRBD2 covers 8 bases. There are 17 residues in the CDR3. Germline lookup yields CDR1 LGHNA and CDR2 YNFKEQ. The ends lost 3 bases at V and 5 bases at J; junction bases unmatched: 11. The CDR3 protein is CASSQASGPGGTGELFF. The DNA for the CDR3 is TGTGCCAGCAGCCAGGCTAGCGGGCCGGGCGGGACCGGGGAGCTGTTTTTT.

The chain links TRBV7-9 to TRBJ2-5; D is ambiguous. V was cut by 1 base and J by 12 bases, with 12 bases left in between. Germline CDR1 reads SEHNR; CDR2 reads FQNEAQ (reference sequence). This CDR3 has 12 residues. The CDR3 sequence: CASSLVGLGEYF. Here the CDR3 DNA reads TGTGCCAGCAGCTTAGTAGGGCTTGGGGAGTACTTC.

This chain links TRBV5-4 with TRBJ1-1; 10 bases are a match to TRBD1. Trimming took 1 base from V and 8 from J; bases not matched to a gene: 2. The CDR3 loop spans 13 amino acids. Per the germline V gene, CDR1 is SGHNT and CDR2 is YYREEE (reference sequence). The CDR3: CASSLPGQGEAFF. CDR3 DNA: TGTGCCAGCAGCTTGCCGGGACAGGGGGAAGCTTTCTTT.